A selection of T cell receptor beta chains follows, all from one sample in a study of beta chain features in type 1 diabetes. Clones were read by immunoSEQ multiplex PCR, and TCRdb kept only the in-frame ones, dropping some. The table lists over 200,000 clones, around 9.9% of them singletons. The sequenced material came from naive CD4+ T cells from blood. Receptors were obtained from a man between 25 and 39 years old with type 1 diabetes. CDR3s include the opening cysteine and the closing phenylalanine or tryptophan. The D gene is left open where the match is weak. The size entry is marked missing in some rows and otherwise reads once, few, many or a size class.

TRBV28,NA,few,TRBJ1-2,TGTGCCAGCAGTCCTCGAGGGGGTCTAACCTTC,CASSPRGGLTF
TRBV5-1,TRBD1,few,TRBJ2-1,TGCGCCAGCAGCTTGGCGGTTATGGGACAGTACAATGAGCAGTTCTTC,CASSLAVMGQYNEQFF
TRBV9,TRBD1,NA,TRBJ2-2,TGTGCCAGCAGCGCTCCCCCGGGACAGGGTAACACCGGGGAGCTGTTTTTT,CASSAPPGQGNTGELFF
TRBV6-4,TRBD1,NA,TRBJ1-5,TGTGCCAGCAGTCCGGGACAGGGAACGCCCCAGCATTTT,CASSPGQGTPQHF
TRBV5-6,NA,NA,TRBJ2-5,TGTGCCAGCAGCACGGCGGAGGTTCTAAAGGAGACCCAGTACTTC,CASSTAEVLKETQYF
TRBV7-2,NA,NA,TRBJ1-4,TGTGCCAGCAGCTCTTACGGGGCAACTAATGAAAAACTGTTTTTT,CASSSYGATNEKLFF
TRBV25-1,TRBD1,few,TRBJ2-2,TGTGCCAGCAGTGATGACAGGGCGAACACCGGGGAGCTGTTTTTT,CASSDDRANTGELFF
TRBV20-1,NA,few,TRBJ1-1,TGCAGTGCCCAAAGAGACACTGAAGCTTTCTTT,CSAQRDTEAFF
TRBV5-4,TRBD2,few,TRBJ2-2,TGTGCCAGCAGCTTGGGGCTAGCGGGGGGCTACACCGGGGAGCTGTTTTTT,CASSLGLAGGYTGELFF
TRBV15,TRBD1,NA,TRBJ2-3,TGTGCCACCAGCAGAGATATGGCAGGGGGCAGGTGGTTGTATTTT,CATSRDMAGGRWLYF
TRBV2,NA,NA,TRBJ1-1,TGTGCCAGCAGTGAACGGCCGAGGGTGAACACTGAAGCTTTCTTT,CASSERPRVNTEAFF
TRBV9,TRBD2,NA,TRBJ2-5,TGTGCCAGCAGCGACCGGGGGGGGCTCCAAGAGACCCAGTACTTC,CASSDRGGLQETQYF
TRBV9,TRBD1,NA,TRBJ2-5,TGTGCCAGCAGCGCCGGGACAGGTGAAGAGACCCAGTACTTC,CASSAGTGEETQYF
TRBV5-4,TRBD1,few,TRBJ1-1,TGTGCCAGCAGCGTATACAGGGGGGGGAACACTGAAGCTTTCTTT,CASSVYRGGNTEAFF
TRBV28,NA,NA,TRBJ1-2,TGTGCCAGCAGTTTACTCCCGAACTATGGCTACACCTTC,CASSLLPNYGYTF
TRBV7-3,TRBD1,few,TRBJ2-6,TGTGCCAGCAGCAGACAGGGATTGTCTGGGGCCAACGTCCTGACTTTC,CASSRQGLSGANVLTF
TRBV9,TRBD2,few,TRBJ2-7,TGTGCCAGCAGCGTAGGGGCGGGGGGGCCCAACGAGCAGTACTTC,CASSVGAGGPNEQYF
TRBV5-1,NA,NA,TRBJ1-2,TGCGCCAGCAGCTTGGTCACTGCCAACTATGGCTACACCTTC,CASSLVTANYGYTF
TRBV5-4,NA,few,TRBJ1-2,TGTGCCAGCAGCTTGGGATCGCGGATCAACTATGGCTACACCTTC,CASSLGSRINYGYTF
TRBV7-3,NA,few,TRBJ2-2,TGTGCCAGCAGTCAGGTGAACACCGGGGAGCTGTTTTTT,CASSQVNTGELFF
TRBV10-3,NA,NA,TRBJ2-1,TGTGCCATCAGTGCCCATACGGACAAGGGCAGGGGTGGTAACTACAATGAGCAGTTCTTC,CAISAHTDKGRGGNYNEQFF
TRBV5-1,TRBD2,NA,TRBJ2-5,TGCGCCAGCAGCTCGACAAGGGAGGGAGAGACCCAGTACTTC,CASSSTREGETQYF
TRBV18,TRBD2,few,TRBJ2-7,TGTGCCAGCTCACCAGTGGAGGGAGGGTCCTACGAGCAGTACTTC,CASSPVEGGSYEQYF
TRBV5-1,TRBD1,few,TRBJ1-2,TGCGCCAGCAGCTTCACAGGGGGCAACTATGGCTACACCTTC,CASSFTGGNYGYTF
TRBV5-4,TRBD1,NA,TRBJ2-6,TGTGCCAGCAGCTTGTCCCGGGACAGGGGACCGGGAGGGGCCAACGTCCTGACTTTC,CASSLSRDRGPGGANVLTF
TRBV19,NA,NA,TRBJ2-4,TGTGCCAGTAGTATTCGAGTACTAGCCAAAAACATTCAGTACTTC,CASSIRVLAKNIQYF
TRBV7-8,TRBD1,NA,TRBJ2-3,TGTGCCAGCAGCCCGACAGGGGTAGAAGATACGCAGTATTTT,CASSPTGVEDTQYF
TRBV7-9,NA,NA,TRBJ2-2,TGTGCCAGCAGCTTAGGCGGGAACACCGGGGAGCTGTTTTTT,CASSLGGNTGELFF
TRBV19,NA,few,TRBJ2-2,TGTGCCAGTAATCCCAGGAACACCGGGGAGCTGTTTTTT,CASNPRNTGELFF
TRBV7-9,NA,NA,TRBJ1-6,TGTGCCAGCAGCTCGACAAGGGGTAATTCACCCCTCCACTTT,CASSSTRGNSPLHF
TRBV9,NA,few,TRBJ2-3,TGTGCCAGCAGCGTACGGAGGCAGACGAGCACAGATACGCAGTATTTT,CASSVRRQTSTDTQYF
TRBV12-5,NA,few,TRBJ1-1,TGTGCTAGTGGTTCACAGGGTGAGAACACTGAAGCTTTCTTT,CASGSQGENTEAFF
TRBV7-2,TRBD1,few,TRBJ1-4,TGTGCCAGCAGCTTGGGGGACAGGGATAATGAAAAACTGTTTTTT,CASSLGDRDNEKLFF
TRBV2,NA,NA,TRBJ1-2,TGTGCCAGCGAAGCCACCCCAGGGAATCATGGCTACACCTTC,CASEATPGNHGYTF
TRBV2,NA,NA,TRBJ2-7,TGTGCCAGCAGTGAGAGGATGTCCAACGAGCAGTACTTC,CASSERMSNEQYF
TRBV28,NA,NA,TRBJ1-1,TGTGCCACCGCGGACCTCCGGAGGGGCACTGAAGCTTTCTTT,CATADLRRGTEAFF
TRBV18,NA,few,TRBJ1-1,TGTGCCAGCTCACCTGAAAGGGTAGTCCCGACAGACACTGAAGCTTTCTTT,CASSPERVVPTDTEAFF